This paragraph covers one TCR beta chain sequence. Its antigen is unidentified. Trimming stripped 2 bases from V and 3 bases from J, with 15 bases between. The CDR3 runs to 15 residues. Germline V CDR1 and CDR2: SGHTS, YDEGEE. Stated time point: newly diagnosed, previously untreated cHL patient sample. It was by magnetic negative selection that CD4+ T cells were purified from thawed PBMCs. Investigators turned to newly diagnosed, untreated classical Hodgkin lymphoma PBMCs for comparison. These data belong to a study of PD-1 blockade in classical Hodgkin lymphoma. TCRdb's copy holds only in-frame clones and misses some; the assay was immunoSEQ multiplex PCR. The data show about 3,100 clones, roughly 84% seen once. Broader study findings: With respect to the repertoire differences, their causes, possibly disease activity or prior therapy, remain undefined. Baseline TCR diversity was reportedly lower in newly diagnosed patients than in healthy donors. It was reported as lower still in relapsed/refractory patients.

The chain combines TRBV5-8 with TRBJ2-7; possible D gene TRBD1, 7 bases. This clonotype was sampled from a human donor with classical Hodgkin lymphoma. The sequenced material came from CD4+ T cells from blood. The CDR3 spells CASSFGGTDFYEQYF. CDR3 coding DNA: TGTGCCAGCAGCTTTGGCGGGACAGACTTCTACGAGCAGTACTTC.